This TCR beta chain was sequenced for a study of blood T cell repertoires in COVID-19. The overall study: In each case, the material was cDNA or gDNA derived from T cells, B-cell-depleted T cells, or PBMCs.

Two negative PCRs, clearance, or symptom resolution were required of recovered Cohort 3 donors. The CDR3 totals 18 residues. Sequencing was performed with immunoSEQ multiplex PCR; in TCRdb, only in-frame clones are kept and a portion is missing. The data show a few hundred thousand clones, with 85% to 90% seen just once and 1.5% to 2% held by the top ten. The source material was PBMCs or T cells enriched from blood (not recorded which). The chain carries TRBV21-1 and TRBJ1-1; the table's D call, TRBD1, has no DNA check behind it. TRBV21-1 is shown as a pseudogene. This receptor was taken from a woman in her twenties or thirties who had recovered from COVID-19. The chain's CDR3 is CASSISGTGRLKSTEAFF. CDR3 sequence (DNA): TGTGCCAGCAGCATTTCCGGGACAGGGAGGTTAAAATCCACTGAAGCTTTCTTT.